This passage covers 14 T cell receptor beta chains from one sample sequenced in a study of T cell changes during pregnancy in multiple sclerosis. Assay: immunoSEQ multiplex PCR; the TCRdb copy retains only in-frame clones and omits some. The sample includes 25,000 to 30,000 clones, around 90% seen only once; the top ten take roughly 0.58%. Source: CD4+ T cells from peripheral blood mononuclear cells, taken in the first trimester of pregnancy. Source of these receptors: a female donor in good health, enrolled as a control in a pregnancy study.

The genes are TRBV7-9 and TRBJ2-7; 8 bases line up with TRBD1. Trimming at V came to 1 base and at J to 7 bases, leaving 9 bases not matched to a gene. The CDR3 contains 15 residues. Germline assignment: CDR1 SEHNR and CDR2 FQNEAQ (reference sequence). CDR3 sequence reads: CASSLDGQGSGEQYF. The CDR3 coding sequence is TGTGCCAGCAGCTTAGATGGACAGGGTTCAGGAGAGCAGTACTTC.

The chain uses TRBV9 and TRBJ2-1; the D gene is possibly TRBD2 (6 bases). Between the trimmed V and J ends, which lost 0 bases and 11 bases, there was a span of 12 bases. This CDR3 region has 13 residues. Per the germline V gene, CDR1 is SGDLS and CDR2 is YYNGEE. CDR3 nucleotides: TGTGCCAGCAGCGTAGCTTGGGGGGACCAGCAGTTCTTC. It specifies CASSVAWGDQQFF.

This clone was observed a handful of times. The CDR3 sequence: CASSVDTNSNQPQHF. The CDR3 bases are TGTGCCAGCAGCGTGGACACAAATAGCAATCAGCCCCAGCATTTT. The V gene is TRBV2, the J gene TRBJ1-5, with D maybe TRBD1 (5 bases). In germline, CDR1 is SNHLY, CDR2 FYNNEI. The CDR3 is 15 residues long. Trimming took off 6 bases at V and 0 bases at J, with 12 bases between the two ends.

This rearrangement joins TRBV28 to TRBJ1-5, with 10 nucleotides matching TRBD1. The germline gives CDR1 MDHEN, CDR2 SYDVKM. Trimming removed 7 bases from V and 5 bases from J; junction bases left unmatched: 8. This CDR3 region has 15 residues. In DNA form, the CDR3 reads TGTGCCAGCACCCCGGGACAGGGGTCTTATCAGCCCCAGCATTTT. It codes for CASTPGQGSYQPQHF.

The CDR3 spells CASSRDSGTFSGNTIYF. DNA of the CDR3: TGTGCCAGCAGCCGAGATTCCGGGACATTCTCTGGAAACACCATATATTTT. The genes are TRBV7-9 and TRBJ1-3, with D possibly TRBD1 on 6 matching bases. Germline assignment: CDR1 SEHNR and CDR2 FQNEAQ (reference sequence). Trimming removed 5 bases at V and 0 bases at J, with 17 bases between. This CDR3 contains 17 residues.

This chain uses TRBV27 with TRBJ2-7; 9 bases fit TRBD2. V shed 3 bases, J shed 4 bases, and the junction held 4 bases outside the gene matches. The CDR3 is 14 amino acids. The germline V gene encodes CDR1 MNHEY and CDR2 SMNVEV (reference sequence). DNA of the CDR3: TGTGCCAGCAGTTTCGTAGCGGGGGCTTACGAGCAGTACTTC. It encodes CASSFVAGAYEQYF.

The genes are TRBV6-6 and TRBJ2-7; a weak D match, TRBD1 (6 bases). The germline V gene encodes CDR1 MNHNY and CDR2 SVGAGI (reference sequence). This CDR3 is built from 14 residues. V lost 7 bases, J lost 6 bases, and 19 bases lay in between. The CDR3 region is CASTLRDRPGEQYF. The CDR3 DNA reads TGTGCCAGCACCCTGCGAGACAGGCCGGGCGAGCAGTACTTC.

The chain uses TRBV28 and TRBJ1-4; 10 positions agree with TRBD1. The germline V gene encodes CDR1 MDHEN and CDR2 SYDVKM. The CDR3 spans 12 residues. Trimming removed 5 bases from V and 12 bases from J; junction bases left unmatched: 3. The CDR3: CASSPDRGELFF. DNA of the CDR3: TGTGCCAGCAGTCCGGACAGGGGGGAACTGTTTTTT.

This chain links TRBV5-6 with TRBJ2-7; TRBD1 matches 9 bases. This CDR3 is 15 amino acids long. V dropped 2 bases and J dropped 6; count of bases not matched to a gene: 9. The germline CDR1 and CDR2 sequences are SGHDT and YYEEEE. CDR3 in DNA: TGTGCCAGCAGCTTCCCGGGACAGGGACGTACCGAGCAGTACTTC. Residues: CASSFPGQGRTEQYF.

The V call is TRBV5-1, the J call TRBJ2-3, with TRBD2 identical over 8 bases. CDR3 length equals 14 residues. Trimming cost V 7 bases and J 5 bases; bases outside gene matches: 9. Germline lookup yields CDR1 SGHRS and CDR2 YFSETQ. CDR3 DNA: TGCGCCAGCTCGGGGGGGTGGGTGGAAGATACGCAGTATTTT. Residues: CASSGGWVEDTQYF.

This clone was observed once. The rearrangement links TRBV25-1 to TRBJ2-5; TRBD1 aligns across 12 bases. The CDR3 consists of 15 residues. Germline values: CDR1 MGHDK, CDR2 SYGVNS. The V segment lost 1 base and the J segment 6 bases; nucleotides outside the gene matches: 3. In nucleotides, the CDR3 is TGTGCCAGCAGTGAATCCGGGACAGGGGGCAAGACCCAGTACTTC. This translates into CASSESGTGGKTQYF.

As DNA, the CDR3 is TGCGCCAGCAGCTTGGGCGGGACAGGAAAAGAGACCCAGTACTTC. Encoded protein: CASSLGGTGKETQYF. The chain carries TRBV5-1 and TRBJ2-5; 8 positions match TRBD1. V shed 0 bases, J shed 3 bases, and the junction held 4 bases outside the gene matches. CDR3 length: 15 residues. Germline-derived CDR1 and CDR2 are SGHRS and YFSETQ.

The V and J genes are TRBV25-1 and TRBJ1-1; D unresolved. The CDR3 extends over 14 amino acids. CDR1 MGHDK and CDR2 SYGVNS come from the germline V gene. Deletions cut 6 bases from V and 0 bases from J, with 11 bases between. DNA for the CDR3: TGTGCCAGCAGCCAACCCCCTATGAACACTGAAGCTTTCTTT. Protein: CASSQPPMNTEAFF.

The V call is TRBV7-9, the J call TRBJ1-2, with TRBD1 identical over 8 bases. With V trimmed by 1 base and J by 2 bases, 0 bases remained unmatched. The CDR3 length is 14 residues. Germline values: CDR1 SEHNR, CDR2 FQNEAQ (reference sequence). CDR3 region: CASSLGQGNYGYTF. The DNA for the CDR3 is TGTGCCAGCAGCTTAGGACAGGGGAACTATGGCTACACCTTC.